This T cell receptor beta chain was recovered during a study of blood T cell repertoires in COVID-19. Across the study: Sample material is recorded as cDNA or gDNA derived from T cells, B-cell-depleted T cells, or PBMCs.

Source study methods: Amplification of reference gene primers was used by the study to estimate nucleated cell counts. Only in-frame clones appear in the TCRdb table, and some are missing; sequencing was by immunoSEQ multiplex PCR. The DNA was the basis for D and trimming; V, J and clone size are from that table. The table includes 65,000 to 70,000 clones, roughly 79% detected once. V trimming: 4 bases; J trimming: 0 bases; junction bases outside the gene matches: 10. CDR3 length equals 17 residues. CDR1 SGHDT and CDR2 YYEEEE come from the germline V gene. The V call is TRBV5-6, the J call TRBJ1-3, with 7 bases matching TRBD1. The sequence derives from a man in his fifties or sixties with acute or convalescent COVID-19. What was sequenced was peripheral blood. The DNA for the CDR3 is TGTGCCAGCAGCGATATCCGAGGGGGCTACTCTGGAAACACCATATATTTT. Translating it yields CASSDIRGGYSGNTIYF.